This T cell receptor (beta chain) appears in the sequencing data of a study of regulatory T cells in long-lasting Graves disease. Whole-study findings and limits: Persistent disease exhibited a predilection for TRBV28, TRBJ1-2 and TRBJ2-5.

Noted time point: newly diagnosed GD, antithyroid drugs for less than 3 months. The authors made the TCR library using RNA they extracted from PBMCs. Researchers made TCR beta libraries by using iRepertoire HTBI primers and running Arm-PCR on CDR3 regions. Each CDR3 protein gets one entry after TCRdb re-called the multiplex PCR reads with MiXCR. The sample has around 400,000 distinct CDR3 sequences, 12% seen once. Many counts were recorded for this clonotype. The target antigen is unknown. Trimming left V 0 bases short and J 1 base short, with 15 bases between. The CDR3 runs to 17 residues. This same sample was also part of a study on T cells in Graves' hyperthyroidism and ophthalmopathy.

This clonotype was sampled from a woman between 18 and 29 years old with Graves disease. V is TRBV12-3 or TRBV12-4 and J is TRBJ1-1; D possibly corresponds to TRBD1 (6 bases). Sequenced here: peripheral blood mononuclear cells (PBMCs), sampled at new diagnosis, from a patient treated with antithyroid drugs. CDR3 loop: CASSLALGEGGNTEAFF. The CDR3 DNA reads as TGTGCCAGCAGTTTAGCGCTGGGTGAGGGGGGGAACACTGAAGCTTTCTTT.